This T cell receptor beta chain was identified during a study of T cell repertoires in cytomegalovirus infection. This clonotype was seen a few times. TCRdb ran MiXCR on the reads and lists one entry per CDR3 protein. The profile shows fewer than 300,000 distinct CDR3 sequences, about 26% of them singletons. Source material: PBMCs. The origin of this receptor is a human donor in good health (CMV status not recorded). Some clones in this sample may be carry-over from other donors' samples.

DNA for the CDR3: TGTGCCACCAGCAGAGTGGACTTCTTGGGGTATAATTCACCCCTCCACTTT. Residues: CATSRVDFLGYNSPLHF. The V call is TRBV15, the J call TRBJ1-6; D gene ambiguous. CDR3 size: 17 residues. Trimming took off 1 base at V and 4 bases at J, with 14 bases between the two ends. Germline CDR1 is LNHNV and CDR2 is YYDKDF (reference sequence).